The 2 T cell receptor beta chains given below trace back to one sample, sequenced in a study of T cells in Graves' hyperthyroidism and ophthalmopathy (dated by TCRdb to about 2019). Receptor libraries were prepared by multiplex PCR. Sequenced using an Illumina HiSeq 2000. The TCR beta CDR3 regions were amplified from the RNA transcripts. The TCR CDR3 was subjected to a first round of RT-PCR using the HTBI primer set and the Qiagen OneStep RT-PCR kit. TCRdb reprocessing: public reads trimmed at Q25 with fastp, clones called with MiXCR, in-frame beta chains kept. Identical CDR3 proteins give one entry, which carries the most common genes and DNA. The sample has around 500,000 distinct CDR3 sequences on record, 16% of them singletons. The ten largest clones take up approximately 30% of the sample. Sequencing was done on a sample of blood. Source of these receptors: a woman in her twenties or thirties with Graves' ophthalmopathy.

This clonotype has ten or more counts. V usage is TRBV20-1 and J usage is TRBJ2-2, with TRBD2 identical over 8 bases. Germline-derived CDR1 and CDR2 are DFQATT and SNEGSKA (reference sequence). J gave up 3 bases and V 8 bases, and 26 bases lay outside the gene matches. The CDR3 spans 20 residues. DNA of the CDR3: TGCAGTACAAGGGTAGCGGGGACCTCTAGTCCCTATAAACACACCGGGGAGCTGTTTTTT. Protein product: CSTRVAGTSSPYKHTGELFF.

Concerning this clonotype: A single base separates this from a much larger clone, so it may be a read error. This chain joins TRBV5-5 and TRBJ2-1; D is unresolved. This CDR3 comprises 12 residues. Trimming took 2 bases from V and 7 from J, leaving 7 bases between them. In germline, CDR1 is SGHKS, CDR2 YYEKEE (reference sequence). The DNA for the CDR3 is TGTGCCAGCAGCTTAAGGTTAAATGAGCAGTTCTTC. This codes for CASSLRLNEQFF.